This is a list of T cell receptor beta chains from one sample in a study of CD8+ T cells in alopecia areata. The protocol was immunoSEQ multiplex PCR, while the TCRdb copy is restricted to in-frame clones and leaves out a portion. The sample has 140,000 or so clones; less than 65% are singletons. Sequencing was performed on CD8+ T cells sorted from blood. These receptors came from a human donor in good health. Each CDR3 is given with its conserved first and last residue. The order of the fields is V gene, D gene, clone size, J gene, CDR3 protein, CDR3 DNA. A D gene is named only where the DNA matches it firmly. A clone size is listed for some rows: how often the clone was seen (once, few, many), or a class if it is expanded.

>TRBV9|TRBD1|once|TRBJ2-7
CASSLDREGLYEQYF
TGTGCCAGCAGCCTTGACAGGGAAGGACTCTACGAGCAGTACTTC
>TRBV4-1|TRBD1|once|TRBJ2-7
CASSQNRGSYEQYF
TGCGCCAGCAGCCAAAACAGGGGATCCTACGAGCAGTACTTC
>TRBV5-1|TRBD1|few|TRBJ2-3
CASSRTGGIDTQYF
TGCGCCAGCAGCCGAACAGGGGGCATAGATACGCAGTATTTT
>TRBV5-6|NA|NA|TRBJ2-7
CASSLGGSSYEQYF
TGTGCCAGCAGCTTGGGCGGAAGCTCCTACGAGCAGTACTTC
>TRBV29-1|NA|once|TRBJ2-1
CSAWDDEQFF
TGCAGCGCGTGGGATGATGAGCAGTTCTTC
>TRBV19|NA|few|TRBJ2-2
CASSIDLGGELFF
TGTGCCAGTAGTATAGACCTCGGGGGGGAGCTGTTTTTT
>TRBV7-9|NA|NA|TRBJ2-7
CASSSPTTPYEQYF
TGTGCCAGCAGCTCCCCTACCACACCCTACGAGCAGTACTTC
>TRBV5-1|TRBD1|NA|TRBJ2-1
CASLQQGANEQFF
TGCGCCAGTCTACAACAGGGGGCGAATGAGCAGTTCTTC
>TRBV7-8|NA|NA|TRBJ2-1
CASSQDPSSYNEQFF
TGTGCCAGCAGTCAGGACCCGAGCTCCTACAATGAGCAGTTCTTC
>TRBV29-1|NA|NA|TRBJ2-3
CSVESLPTGTDTQYF
TGCAGCGTGGAGAGCCTCCCAACGGGCACAGATACGCAGTATTTT
>TRBV29-1|TRBD1|NA|TRBJ2-5
CSVVTGAKETQYF
TGCAGCGTTGTAACAGGGGCAAAAGAGACCCAGTACTTC
>TRBV30|TRBD2|few|TRBJ2-1
CAWSGAGGPVNEQFF
TGTGCCTGGAGTGGTGCGGGAGGGCCGGTTAATGAGCAGTTCTTC
>TRBV19|NA|few|TRBJ2-5
CASSGSRAQYF
TGTGCCAGTAGTGGTTCGAGGGCCCAGTACTTC
>TRBV5-4|NA|NA|TRBJ1-1
CASSSGPINEAFF
TGTGCCAGCAGCTCGGGACCGATAAATGAAGCTTTCTTT
>TRBV5-1|TRBD1|NA|TRBJ1-1
CASSQEQTGPNTEAFF
TGCGCCAGCAGCCAAGAGCAGACAGGGCCGAACACTGAAGCTTTCTTT
>TRBV14|NA|NA|TRBJ2-7
CASSQVLSSEQYF
TGTGCCAGCAGCCAAGTTTTATCATCCGAGCAGTACTTC
>TRBV29-1|NA|few|TRBJ2-7
CSAERRGGEQYF
TGCAGCGCTGAGCGCCGAGGGGGCGAGCAGTACTTC
>TRBV23-1|NA|NA|TRBJ2-4
CASSHRGENIQYF
TGCGCCAGCAGTCACAGGGGGGAAAACATTCAGTACTTC
>TRBV23-1|NA|few|TRBJ2-5
CASSQSDKYQETQYF
TGCGCCAGCAGTCAATCTGACAAGTACCAAGAGACCCAGTACTTC
>TRBV29-1|NA|few|TRBJ1-1
CSVEGQRGEAFF
TGCAGCGTTGAAGGACAACGCGGTGAAGCTTTCTTT
>TRBV2|TRBD1|NA|TRBJ2-2
CASIAPTGDSRLYTGELFF
TGTGCCAGCATTGCGCCCACCGGGGACAGCCGGCTTTACACCGGGGAGCTGTTTTTT
>TRBV29-1|NA|NA|TRBJ2-7
CSVDNGIYEQYF
TGCAGCGTTGATAATGGGATTTACGAGCAGTACTTC
>TRBV21-1|NA|NA|TRBJ2-7
CASSRGGAFPYEQYF
TGTGCCAGCAGCCGAGGGGGGGCTTTCCCCTACGAGCAGTACTTC
>TRBV2|NA|few|TRBJ2-3
CASPTSSTDTQYF
TGTGCCAGCCCAACTTCCTCCACAGATACGCAGTATTTT
>TRBV9|TRBD1|NA|TRBJ2-1
CASSEGQGRDEQFF
TGTGCCAGCAGTGAGGGACAGGGGCGGGATGAGCAGTTCTTC
>TRBV4-1|TRBD2|NA|TRBJ2-1
CASSQGPGGRAYEQFF
TGCGCCAGCAGCCAAGGACCTGGCGGGAGGGCGTATGAGCAGTTCTTC
>TRBV9|NA|NA|TRBJ2-7
CASSSPGSEQYF
TGTGCCAGCAGCTCGCCGGGGAGCGAGCAGTACTTC
>TRBV4-1|NA|few|TRBJ2-1
CASSQDRNEQFF
TGCGCCAGCAGCCAAGACCGCAATGAGCAGTTCTTC
>TRBV5-6|NA|once|TRBJ2-7
CASSFEWKPYEQYF
TGTGCCAGCAGCTTCGAATGGAAACCCTACGAGCAGTACTTC
>TRBV12-5|NA|NA|TRBJ2-1
CASGRGLAEQFF
TGTGCTAGTGGCCGTGGTCTGGCTGAGCAGTTCTTC
>TRBV29-1|NA|NA|TRBJ1-5
CSVEGGVNQPQHF
TGCAGCGTTGAGGGCGGGGTCAATCAGCCCCAGCATTTT
>TRBV25-1|NA|NA|TRBJ1-2
CASSESSDVYGYTF
TGCGCCAGCAGTGAGTCGAGCGATGTATATGGCTACACCTTC
>TRBV2|NA|NA|TRBJ2-7
CASMGRVSYEQYF
TGTGCCAGCATGGGCAGGGTCTCCTACGAGCAGTACTTC
>TRBV7-9|NA|NA|TRBJ1-2
CASSSGQLYGYTF
TGTGCCAGCAGCAGCGGACAGCTATATGGCTACACCTTC
>TRBV14|TRBD1|once|TRBJ2-2
CASSLTGPAGELFF
TGTGCCAGCAGCCTGACAGGGCCGGCCGGGGAGCTGTTTTTT
>TRBV15|NA|once|TRBJ2-7
CATSRDGSGYEQYF
TGTGCCACCAGCAGAGACGGGTCAGGCTACGAGCAGTACTTC